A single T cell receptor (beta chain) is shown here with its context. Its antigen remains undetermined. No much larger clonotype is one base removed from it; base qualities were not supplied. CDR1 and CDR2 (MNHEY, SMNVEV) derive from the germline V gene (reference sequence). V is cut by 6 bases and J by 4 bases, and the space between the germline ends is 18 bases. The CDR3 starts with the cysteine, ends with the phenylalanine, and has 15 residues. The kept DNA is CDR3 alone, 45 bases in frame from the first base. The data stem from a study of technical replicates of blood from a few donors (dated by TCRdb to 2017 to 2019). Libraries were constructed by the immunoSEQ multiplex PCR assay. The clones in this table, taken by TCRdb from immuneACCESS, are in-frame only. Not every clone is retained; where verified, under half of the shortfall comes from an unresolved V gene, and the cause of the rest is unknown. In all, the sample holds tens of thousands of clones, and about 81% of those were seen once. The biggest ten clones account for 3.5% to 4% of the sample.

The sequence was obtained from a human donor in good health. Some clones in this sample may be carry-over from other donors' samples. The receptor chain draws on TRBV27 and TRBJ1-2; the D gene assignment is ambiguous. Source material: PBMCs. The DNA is TGTGCCAGCAGCCCAACCCCGGGGATAGGCTATGGCTACACCTTC. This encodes CASSPTPGIGYGYTF.